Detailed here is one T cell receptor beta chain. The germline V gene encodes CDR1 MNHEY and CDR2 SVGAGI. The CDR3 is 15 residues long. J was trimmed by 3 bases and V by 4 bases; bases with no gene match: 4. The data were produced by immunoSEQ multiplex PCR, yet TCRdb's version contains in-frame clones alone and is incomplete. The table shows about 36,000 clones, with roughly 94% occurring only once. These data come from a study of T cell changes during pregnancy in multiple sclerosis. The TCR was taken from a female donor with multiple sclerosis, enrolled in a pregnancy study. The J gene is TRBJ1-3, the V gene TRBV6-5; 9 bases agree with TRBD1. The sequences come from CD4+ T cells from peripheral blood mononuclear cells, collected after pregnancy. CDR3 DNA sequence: TGTGCCAGCAGTTTAACAGGGGGCGGTGGAAACACCATATATTTT. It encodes CASSLTGGGGNTIYF.